A selection of T cell receptor beta chains follows, all from one sample in a study of T cells in Graves' hyperthyroidism and ophthalmopathy. Each CDR3 protein is one row after TCRdb ran MiXCR on the multiplex PCR reads. The sample yields around 360,000 distinct CDR3 sequences, roughly 15% seen once. The material sequenced was blood. The source of these receptors is a woman aged 55-70 years with Graves' ophthalmopathy. Both conserved end residues are part of each CDR3. A D gene is named only where the DNA matches it firmly. Some rows mark clone size as missing; the rest say once, few, many or name a class of expanded clone.

>few|TRBV7-8|TRBJ1-3|-
CASSFEVENTIYF
TGTGCCAGCAGCTTTGAAGTTGAAAACACCATATATTTT
>-|TRBV29-1|TRBJ1-2|-
CSVGKGQGYTF
TGCAGCGTAGGGAAAGGGCAGGGCTACACCTTC
>few|TRBV7-2|TRBJ1-5|-
CASSPYTLGNQPQHF
TGTGCCAGCAGCCCCTATACCCTGGGCAATCAGCCCCAGCATTTT
>few|TRBV19|TRBJ2-5|TRBD1
CASSTDRGSQETQYF
TGTGCCAGTAGTACAGACAGGGGGAGCCAAGAGACCCAGTACTTC
>many|TRBV4-2|TRBJ2-1|TRBD2
CASSQGIAGGKLNEQFF
TGTGCCAGCAGCCAAGGGATAGCGGGTGGGAAGCTCAATGAGCAGTTCTTC
>many|TRBV28|TRBJ2-5|-
CASGRRGRGMTGTQYF
TGTGCCAGCGGGCGCAGGGGAAGGGGGATGACGGGGACCCAGTACTTC
>many|TRBV12-5|TRBJ2-7|-
CASGSNRDGEQYF
TGTGCTAGTGGTTCCAATCGGGACGGCGAGCAGTACTTC
>few|TRBV15|TRBJ2-7|-
CATSRDPLQVPNGEQYF
TGTGCCACCAGCAGAGATCCCCTACAGGTACCGAATGGCGAGCAGTACTTC
>many|TRBV9|TRBJ2-1|-
CASSLGNSEQFF
TGTGCCAGCAGCTTAGGGAACAGCGAGCAGTTCTTC
>-|TRBV20-1|TRBJ1-5|TRBD1
CSAHDPGTGRNQPQHF
TGCAGTGCCCATGACCCCGGGACAGGTCGCAATCAGCCCCAGCATTTT
>few|TRBV28|TRBJ2-7|-
CASTDREPTFEQYF
TGTGCCAGCACCGACCGGGAGCCCACCTTCGAGCAGTACTTC
>many|TRBV2|TRBJ1-4|-
CASRGQTNEKLFF
TGTGCCAGCAGAGGACAGACTAATGAAAAACTGTTTTTT
>many|TRBV2|TRBJ2-2|-
CASTQGGGLPGELFF
TGTGCCAGCACGCAAGGGGGGGGTCTTCCCGGGGAGCTGTTTTTT
>many|TRBV11-2|TRBJ2-3|-
CASSTQTQTTQYF
TGTGCCAGCAGCACCCAGACCCAAACTACGCAGTATTTT
>few|TRBV20-1|TRBJ1-5|-
CSARADSGNQPQHF
TGCAGTGCTAGAGCAGATTCGGGCAATCAGCCCCAGCATTTT
>many|TRBV13|TRBJ2-7|TRBD2
CASSRPREYEQYF
TGTGCCAGCAGCCGACCGCGGGAGTACGAGCAGTACTTC
>many|TRBV6-6|TRBJ2-1|TRBD2
CASSYSASGSYYNEQFF
TGTGCCAGCAGTTACTCCGCTAGCGGGAGTTACTACAATGAGCAGTTCTTC
>-|TRBV10-3|TRBJ1-2|-
CAISETATAYGYTF
TGTGCCATCAGTGAGACGGCTACTGCTTATGGCTACACCTTC
>many|TRBV29-1|TRBJ2-1|-
CSVEDKWVPSYNEQFF
TGCAGCGTTGAAGATAAGTGGGTACCCTCCTACAATGAGCAGTTCTTC
>many|TRBV2|TRBJ2-7|-
CASSATDSYEQYF
TGTGCCAGCAGTGCGACAGATTCCTACGAGCAGTACTTC
>many|TRBV3-1|TRBJ2-7|-
CASSQGYKAIEQYF
TGTGCCAGCAGCCAAGGGTACAAGGCCATCGAGCAGTACTTC
>many|TRBV13|TRBJ1-1|TRBD1
CASSLEGATDTEAFF
TGTGCCAGCAGCTTAGAGGGGGCCACGGACACTGAAGCTTTCTTT
>many|TRBV6-1|TRBJ2-3|TRBD2
CASSTTTSGSGSTQYF
TGTGCCAGCAGTACGACCACTAGCGGGAGTGGAAGTACGCAGTATTTT
>many|TRBV11-3|TRBJ2-1|TRBD2
CASSLQAGVAYNEQFF
TGTGCCAGCAGCCTCCAAGCGGGAGTGGCCTACAATGAGCAGTTCTTC
>few|TRBV19|TRBJ1-2|-
CASSSAGGVGYTF
TGTGCCAGTAGTTCCGCCGGGGGCGTTGGCTACACCTTC
>few|TRBV27|TRBJ2-1|-
CATQLAGSSYNEQFF
TGTGCCACCCAACTGGCGGGGAGCTCCTACAATGAGCAGTTCTTC
>many|TRBV2|TRBJ2-3|TRBD2
CASSLWTSGTDTQYF
TGTGCCAGCAGTCTTTGGACTAGCGGCACAGATACGCAGTATTTT
>many|TRBV6-5|TRBJ2-1|TRBD1
CASSSSDRGGNEQFF
TGTGCCAGCAGTTCCTCGGACAGGGGGGGTAATGAGCAGTTCTTC
>many|TRBV29-1|TRBJ2-1|-
CSVETPGIYNEQFF
TGCAGCGTTGAAACCCCAGGGATCTACAATGAGCAGTTCTTC
>few|TRBV27|TRBJ2-1|-
CASSLSAPTYNEQFF
TGTGCCAGCAGTTTATCGGCGCCAACCTACAATGAGCAGTTCTTC
>-|TRBV5-1|TRBJ1-6|-
CASSLSSRGNSPLHF
TGCGCCAGCAGCTTGTCCTCCCGGGGCAACTCACCCCTCCACTTT
>few|TRBV12-3/TRBV12-4|TRBJ2-7|TRBD2
CASRDGLAGYEQYF
TGTGCCAGCAGAGACGGACTAGCGGGATACGAGCAGTACTTC
>-|TRBV18|TRBJ2-5|TRBD2
CASSPGLAGAAGQYF
TGTGCCAGCTCACCTGGACTAGCGGGAGCGGCGGGACAGTACTTC
>many|TRBV20-1|TRBJ2-5|-
CSAREVGGKETQYF
TGCAGTGCTAGAGAGGTGGGAGGAAAAGAGACCCAGTACTTC
>many|TRBV2|TRBJ2-7|TRBD2
CASRRGLAGGSYEQYF
TGTGCCAGCAGGAGGGGACTAGCGGGAGGTTCCTACGAGCAGTACTTC
>many|TRBV6-2/TRBV6-3|TRBJ2-1|TRBD1
CASSYSYRGPYNEQFF
TGTGCCAGCAGTTACTCCTACAGGGGACCCTACAATGAGCAGTTCTTC
>many|TRBV6-1|TRBJ1-1|-
CASTSTDGEAFF
TGTGCCAGCACCTCAACAGACGGTGAAGCTTTCTTT
>-|TRBV29-1|TRBJ2-7|-
CSVSGVGYEQYF
TGCAGCGTTTCGGGAGTGGGGTACGAGCAGTACTTC
>many|TRBV6-1|TRBJ2-7|TRBD1
CASTIGDRVGEQYF
TGTGCCAGCACCATCGGTGACAGGGTGGGTGAGCAGTACTTC
>few|TRBV20-1|TRBJ2-7|-
CSTIGGTTESYEQYF
TGCAGTACAATAGGGGGGACTACCGAGTCCTACGAGCAGTACTTC
>many|TRBV7-2|TRBJ2-7|-
CASSLIVRGLFYEQYF
TGTGCCAGCAGCTTAATAGTTCGGGGTCTTTTCTACGAGCAGTACTTC
>many|TRBV3-1|TRBJ2-3|TRBD2
CASSLRGSQADTQYF
TGTGCCAGCAGTCTACGCGGGAGTCAGGCAGATACGCAGTATTTT
>-|TRBV6-1|TRBJ2-7|TRBD2
CASGGLSTLGGGGNEQYF
TGTGCCAGCGGTGGACTATCGACCTTGGGGGGGGGAGGGAACGAGCAGTACTTC
>many|TRBV9|TRBJ2-3|-
CASSVAGETDTQYF
TGTGCCAGCAGCGTAGCGGGAGAAACAGATACGCAGTATTTT
>-|TRBV5-5|TRBJ2-7|-
CASDKGVAPYEQYF
TGTGCCAGCGATAAGGGGGTGGCCCCCTACGAGCAGTACTTC
>many|TRBV11-2|TRBJ2-7|TRBD2
CASSIHGLENYEQYF
TGTGCCAGCAGCATCCATGGACTAGAGAACTACGAGCAGTACTTC
>many|TRBV19|TRBJ2-5|-
CASSIGGWKTQYF
TGTGCCAGTAGTATTGGCGGGTGGAAGACCCAGTACTTC
>many|TRBV20-1|TRBJ2-1|TRBD2
CSAQPLGGGRYNEQFF
TGCAGTGCCCAACCGCTGGGGGGCGGGAGGTACAATGAGCAGTTCTTC
>few|TRBV27|TRBJ1-2|-
CASSPRGGYGYTF
TGTGCCAGCAGTCCCCGGGGGGGATATGGCTACACCTTC
>-|TRBV24-1|TRBJ2-1|-
CATRDGYNEQFF
TGTGCCACCAGGGACGGTTACAATGAGCAGTTCTTC
>many|TRBV5-4|TRBJ2-2|-
CASSLWIGGTGGELFF
TGTGCCAGCAGCTTGTGGATTGGAGGGACGGGCGGGGAGCTGTTTTTT
>-|TRBV4-1|TRBJ2-5|TRBD1
CASSPPTFRGKETQYF
TGCGCCAGCAGCCCACCAACGTTCAGGGGGAAAGAGACCCAGTACTTC
>many|TRBV18|TRBJ2-1|TRBD2
CASSQGLAGGMDEQFF
TGTGCCAGCTCACAGGGACTAGCGGGAGGGATGGATGAGCAGTTCTTC
>many|TRBV13|TRBJ1-2|-
CASSLAGPIYGYTF
TGTGCCAGCAGCCTCGCCGGGCCTATCTATGGCTACACCTTC